A single sample gave rise to the 8 T cell receptor beta chains below, sequenced in a study of T-cell memory formation after mild COVID-19. One entry per CDR3 protein results from TCRdb running MiXCR on the 5' RACE reads. This table has 450,000 to 650,000 distinct CDR3 sequences, about 22% appearing once. Sequenced sample: PBMCs or a T cell subset sorted from them (not recorded which). The receptors were sampled from an adult woman who had mild COVID-19 (a few samples of this study predate the infection). Cell type and time point are not known.

This clonotype has more than one count but fewer than ten. This rearrangement joins TRBV7-2 to TRBJ2-3; no clear D. Trimming cost V 6 bases and J 0 bases, with 10 bases left between them. The CDR3 has 14 amino acids. CDR1 and CDR2 (germline): SGHTA, FQGNSA. CDR3 sequence: CASRTGPSTDTQYF. The DNA for the CDR3 is TGTGCCAGCAGGACCGGGCCAAGCACAGATACGCAGTATTTT. The variable domain in full, with the rest retrieved from reference TRBV7-2 and TRBJ2-3, is GAGVSQSPSNKVTEKGKDVELRCDPISGHTALYWYRQSLGQGLEFLIYFQGNSAPDKSGLPSDRFSAERTGGSVSTLTIQRTQQEDSAVYLCASRTGPSTDTQYFGPGTRLTVL.

The chain couples TRBV20-1 to TRBJ1-5, with D maybe TRBD1 (6 bases). This CDR3 has 12 residues. V gave up 6 bases and J gave up 4 bases, with 10 bases separating them. The V gene's germline CDR1 is DFQATT and CDR2 SNEGSKA (reference sequence). This CDR3 is CSAHGQNQPQHF. DNA of the CDR3: TGCAGTGCCCACGGACAGAATCAGCCCCAGCATTTT.

This chain joins TRBV7-9 and TRBJ2-7; 7 bases match TRBD1. The J segment lost 4 bases and the V segment lost 5 bases, leaving 8 bases of the junction unmatched. There are 14 residues in the CDR3. Germline loops: CDR1 SEHNR, CDR2 FQNEAQ (reference sequence). CDR3 nucleotides: TGTGCCAGCAGCCCGTGGACAGGCTATTACGAGCAGTACTTC. This sequence encodes CASSPWTGYYEQYF.

The chain has TRBV20-1 and TRBJ2-1; possibly TRBD1 or TRBD2 for D (5 bases each). The CDR3 has 11 amino acids. Deletions cut 4 bases from V and 13 bases from J, with 14 bases between. Germline V gene sequence: CDR1 DFQATT, CDR2 SNEGSKA (reference sequence). The CDR3 DNA reads as TGCAGTGCTACCGGGACCCGGGGCCAGTTCTTC. Translating gives CSATGTRGQFF.

This clonotype showed up just a few times. This rearrangement joins TRBV24-1 to TRBJ2-1; 11 nucleotides agree with TRBD2. Germline CDR1 KGHDR, CDR2 SFDVKD. The V and J ends lost 7 bases and 4 bases, in that order; junction bases with no gene match: 5. CDR3 size: 15 residues. The CDR3 loop is CATRTGTSGYNEQFF. CDR3 nucleotide sequence: TGTGCCACCAGAACCGGGACTAGCGGTTACAATGAGCAGTTCTTC.

This clonotype turned up a few times. J is TRBJ2-1 and V is TRBV5-6; D not resolved. Trimming stripped 3 bases from V and 10 bases from J, with 11 bases between. CDR3 length equals 12 residues. The germline gives CDR1 SGHDT, CDR2 YYEEEE. CDR3 DNA: TGTGCCAGCAGCTGGGCGTCGGCAGAGCAGTTCTTC. Translation: CASSWASAEQFF.

The chain recombines TRBV12-3 or TRBV12-4 with TRBJ1-1; D possibly corresponds to TRBD1 (5 bases). Trimming removed 6 bases from V and 3 bases from J, with 14 bases in between. The CDR3 extends over 14 amino acids. CDR3 sequence: CASRVGAGDTEAFF. The CDR3 DNA is TGTGCCAGCAGGGTAGGGGCGGGGGACACTGAAGCTTTCTTT.

A few counts support this clonotype. The V gene is TRBV25-1, the J gene TRBJ1-1; D not resolved. CDR1 is MGHDK and CDR2 is SYGVNS in the germline V gene. The CDR3 extends over 17 amino acids. The V and J ends lost 5 bases and 0 bases respectively, with 19 bases between them. The CDR3 sequence: CASSSRTVTTMNTEAFF. The DNA for the CDR3 is TGTGCCAGCAGTTCCCGAACCGTAACTACAATGAACACTGAAGCTTTCTTT.